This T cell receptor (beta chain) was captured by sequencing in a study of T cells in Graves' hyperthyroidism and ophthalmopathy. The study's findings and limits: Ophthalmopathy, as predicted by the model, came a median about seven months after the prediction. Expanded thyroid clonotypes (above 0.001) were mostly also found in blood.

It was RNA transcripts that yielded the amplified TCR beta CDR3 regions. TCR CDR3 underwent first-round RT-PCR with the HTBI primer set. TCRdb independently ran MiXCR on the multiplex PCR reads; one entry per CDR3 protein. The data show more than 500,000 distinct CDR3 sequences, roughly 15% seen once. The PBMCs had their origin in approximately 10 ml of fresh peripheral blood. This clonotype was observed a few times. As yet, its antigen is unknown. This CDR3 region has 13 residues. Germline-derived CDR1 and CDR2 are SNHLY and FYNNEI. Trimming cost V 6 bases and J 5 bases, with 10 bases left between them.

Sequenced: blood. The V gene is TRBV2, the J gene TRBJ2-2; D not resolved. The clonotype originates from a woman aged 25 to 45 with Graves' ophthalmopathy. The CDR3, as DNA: TGTGCCAGCAGCCCCGACGTAACCGGGGAGCTGTTTTTT. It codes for CASSPDVTGELFF.